This T cell receptor beta chain was documented in a study of T cells in women clearing cervical HPV infection listed by TCRdb under 2018. For the study in its entirety: The cases were approximately 25 women with histologically confirmed HPV16-related CIN3 or worse, and 2 of these cases were invasive cancers. The 20 to 25 controls were women who cleared a single incident HPV16 infection within 12 months without developing precancer or cancer. Blood from cases was collected at the visit at which the lesion was first identified, whereas blood from controls was collected once infection was no longer detected. For cases, a median interval of roughly 150 days, with an interquartile range of about 80 to 200 days, was observed between lesion detection and blood sampling. Because only a few women had HLA typing data, the possibility that HLA type acted as a confounder could not be ruled out. The exploratory proof-of-principle case-control study was nested within the Guanacaste HPV Natural History Study in Costa Rica and compared TCR repertoires across cervical HPV16 outcomes. Cases and controls were matched on year of sample collection and on age within five years. Median age was roughly 35 years in cases versus roughly 37 in controls, and baseline characteristics did not differ significantly. In the parent cohort, roughly 9,700 women aged 18 or older were enrolled in Guanacaste, Costa Rica, during about 1993 to 1994 and then followed for roughly seven years. Five blinded duplicates per group were added as quality controls, giving around 60 samples: some 50 participants and roughly ten replicates.

The germline V gene encodes CDR1 SGHVS and CDR2 FQNEAQ. The junction shows trimming of 7 bases on V and 1 base on J, plus 10 bases between the germline ends. The CDR3 measures 13 amino acids from cysteine to phenylalanine. The 30 bases shown cover part of the CDR3, and their frame starts at base 1. Every participant had a single incident cervical HPV16 infection, and prevalent HPV16 infections were excluded. Cervical HPV DNA was detected with MY09/MY11 PCR, and genotyping was done by dot-blot hybridization. Around 15 mL of heparinized blood was centrifuged, after which the buffy coat was aliquoted, frozen at -30 degrees C, and then stored at -80 degrees C. QIAGEN kits were used to extract genomic DNA from buffy coat specimens. As concerns this clone: It lacks a known antigen. The DNA ends 3 residues before the CDR3 does, and the rest of the CDR3 is filled in from the germline J gene.

The immunoSEQ assay used multiplex PCR to amplify TCR beta CDR3 regions from an average of approximately 1,100 ng of genomic DNA per sample. Primer bias was corrected in the assay by using a complete synthetic TCR repertoire to establish an amplification baseline. The amplicons were sequenced using the Illumina platform. As for how the authors treated the data: Sequences were error-corrected by clustering with frequency ratios and a modified nearest-neighbor algorithm and were then analyzed in the immunoSEQ Analyzer with IMGT gene definitions. At each rarefaction depth, TCR richness and evenness were averaged over 20 rarefaction repeats, and samples with fewer sequences than the depth were excluded. Wilcoxon rank sum tests with FDR correction were used to compare relative abundances of V, D and J genes between the groups. Blinded duplicates gave an intraclass correlation of under 97% for TCR richness and an average of about 76% across around 66 gene segments. Entries here come from immuneACCESS through TCRdb and include only in-frame sequences with V and J called. Some clones fail to appear in such tables; in the studies checked, an unresolved V gene covers under half of the shortfall, and the cause of the remainder is unknown. The D gene and trimming were derived from the DNA, and the V and J assignments and clone size from that table. This sample's clone table shows about 26,000 clones. The ten top clones hold 8.5% to 14% of the sample.

General conclusions and limits of the study: Cases were distinguished from controls with an estimated AUC of 0.7 to 0.85 by random forest classifiers combining richness and V gene abundances. The cross-sectional design could not show whether associations preceded infection or resulted from it; effector/memory subsets and HPV-specific T cells were not isolated. TRBV6-7 relative abundance was lower in cases than in controls (roughly 0.12% versus 0.17%; Bonferroni P = 0.0008). Because the number of T cells in each sample was unknown, differences in richness could reflect differing T-cell content rather than repertoire biology. CIN3+ cases had significantly higher TCR repertoire richness than controls across sequencing depths, but evenness did not differ between the groups.

The V gene is TRBV7-8 and the J gene is TRBJ1-1; D gene: possibly TRBD1, on 6 matching bases. This clonotype was sampled from a woman aged 18 to 69 with a cervical HPV16 infection that either progressed to CIN3+ or cleared (not recorded which). Sequencing was performed on blood buffy coat. The CDR3 reads as follows: CASTYRANTEAFF. The CDR3 bases that were read are TGTGCCAGCACCTACAGGGCGAACACTGAA.